Sequencing of this TCR beta chain was carried out in a study of blood T cell repertoires in COVID-19 (dated by TCRdb to the early 2020s). Broadly, across the study: Samples covering the acute and convalescent phases of COVID-19 were provided by collaborators in the United States, Italy and Spain. The material from the prospective study consisted of cDNA or gDNA derived from T cells, B-cell-depleted T cells, or PBMCs. Subjects who had been exposed to COVID-19, were actively infected with it, or had recovered from it provided the deeply sampled blood TCRbeta repertoires that made up the dataset. A freely available public database, intended as a resource for researchers studying the immune response to SARS-CoV-2, is where the repertoires were released. The samples were drawn from the first 160 participants of the ongoing ImmuneRACE study and from some 1,300 subjects provided by 6 global collaborators. The sample metadata nearly always contained a de-identified subject ID, COVID-19 status, age in years and sex. Where available, HLA class I and class II types were obtained from metadata supplied by the sample provider rather than from assay-based typing.

Remarks on this clone: There is no known antigen for this receptor. No much larger clonotype is one base removed from it; base qualities were not supplied.

TCRbeta CDR3 regions were amplified from genomic DNA by means of the immunoSEQ Assay, a bias-controlled multiplex PCR. Processing in the source paper ran as follows. The number of nucleated cells in each sample was estimated from the amplification of reference gene primers within the assay. To quantify the absolute abundance of each unique TCRbeta CDR3 rearrangement, sequence reads were collapsed and filtered. For each sample, productive Simpson clonality was calculated by taking the square root of Simpson's diversity index across productive rearrangements. TCRdb re-hosts the immuneACCESS table, in-frame sequences only. Its copies lack some clones; in the studies checked, an unresolved V gene accounts for under half of them, and the cause for the rest is not known. The DNA was the basis for D and trimming; V, J and clone size are from that table. This sample comprises about 93,000 clones, under 90% of them detected only once. Together, the top ten hold about 1.5% of the sample.

The collaborating institutions used their own protocols to collect whole blood in K2EDTA tubes. For TCRbeta analysis, collaborators shipped samples in one of three forms: frozen whole blood, isolated PBMCs, or DNA extracted from either of those sample types. What the authors observed across the whole study: How much clinical and demographic metadata was included differed by source and by participant, and the metadata was provided uncurated.

The CDR3, from cysteine to phenylalanine, totals 14 residues. Just the 42-base CDR3 DNA is kept, in frame starting at base 1. V is trimmed back by 5 bases and J by 8 bases, and the junction contains 11 bases that no gene match accounts for. CDR1 and CDR2 are read off the germline V gene (reference sequence) as MNHEY and SMNVEV. This chain joins TRBV27 to TRBJ1-2, with 7 bases in between that match TRBD1. The sample comprised peripheral blood. The receptor was isolated from a human donor with active COVID-19. The donor label of this sample is uncertain. CDR3 sequence: CASSDDRDSEGYTF. The DNA sequence reads TGTGCCAGCAGTGACGACCGGGACAGTGAGGGCTACACCTTC.